These 4 T cell receptor beta chains originate from one sample sequenced in a study of cytomegalovirus exposure and HLA in healthy donors. Primers for the PCR totalled 60 Vbeta and 13 Jbeta. Data came from immunoSEQ multiplex PCR; TCRdb stores just in-frame clones and leaves some out. Seen here are some 180,000 clones, around 70% observed once, and the top ten hold around 3%. Sequencing input: PBMCs. These receptors were collected from a male donor in good health and CMV-seronegative.

The CDR3 here is CASSLGLGQGINEQFF. CDR3 nucleotide sequence: TGTGCCAGCAGCCTAGGTTTAGGACAGGGGATCAATGAGCAGTTCTTC. The chain carries TRBV11-3 and TRBJ2-1, with 9 bases identical to TRBD1. In germline, CDR1 is SGHNT, CDR2 YENEEA. This CDR3 comprises 16 residues. V lost 5 bases to trimming and J lost 6 bases; unmatched junction nucleotides: 11.

V usage is TRBV28 and J usage is TRBJ2-2, with a tentative D call TRBD2 (6 bases). V lost 2 bases, J lost 4 bases, and 11 bases lay in between. The CDR3 spans 15 residues. The germline V gene has CDR1 MDHEN and CDR2 SYDVKM. CDR3 sequence: CASSLERVFTGELFF. For the CDR3, the DNA is TGTGCCAGCAGTTTAGAGCGGGTCTTCACCGGGGAGCTGTTTTTT.

This chain uses TRBV19 with TRBJ1-5; TRBD1 matches 7 bases. Germline CDR1 and CDR2: LNHDA and SQIVND (reference sequence). CDR3 length equals 14 residues. V gave up 7 bases and J gave up 4 bases; unmatched junction bases: 7. CDR3 in amino acids: CASTIDRVNQPQHF. The CDR3 bases are TGTGCCAGTACAATAGACAGGGTGAATCAGCCCCAGCATTTT.

This chain joins TRBV6-6 and TRBJ1-2, with a possible D match to TRBD1 (6 bases). Germline V gene data show CDR1 as MNHNY and CDR2 as SVGAGI (reference sequence). The CDR3 sequence is 14 residues long. V was cut by 3 bases and J by 8 bases, with 16 bases left in between. The DNA for the CDR3 is TGTGCCAGCAGTTATTCCGGGGGGGCTGGCGGCTACACCTTC. It encodes CASSYSGGAGGYTF.